This T cell receptor (beta chain) was identified in a study of shared clonotypes between healthy human individuals. Study details: The study enrolled two women and a few men aged 18 to 49.

Findings and limits, study-wide: The donor pool, a small one, limited the genetic and exposure-history diversity represented.

The CDR3 loop spans 13 amino acids. CDR1 KGHSH and CDR2 LQKENI come from the germline V gene. V was shortened by 4 bases and J by 7 bases, with 11 bases between the two germline ends. Remarks on this clone: Its antigen is unidentified.

Deep was the level used in running the assay. Each subset's genomic DNA was split evenly across several immunoSEQ plates. Using immunoSEQ multiplex PCR, the repertoire was profiled, and TCRdb retains in-frame clones only, with some absent. Of around 480,000 clones listed, about 79% are singletons. This chain joins TRBV18 and TRBJ1-5; D not resolved. The specimen sequenced was PBMCs. The TCR comes from a woman aged 40 to 50 in good health. Some clones in this sample may be carry-over from other donors' samples. CDR3 in amino acids: CASSLEGGQPQHF. The CDR3 nucleotides read TGTGCCAGCTCACTGGAGGGCGGCCAGCCCCAGCATTTT.